This TCR beta chain was sequenced in a study of blood T cell repertoires in COVID-19. Looking at the study overall: Sample material is recorded as cDNA or gDNA derived from T cells, B-cell-depleted T cells, or PBMCs.

CDR1 and CDR2 (germline): SQVTM, ANQGSEA. CDR3 length: 14 amino acids. V was pared by 6 bases and J by 7 bases, with 10 bases of the junction left unmatched. This clone has only one observation. In the original workflow: Reference gene primer amplification gave nucleated cell count estimates. The assay was immunoSEQ multiplex PCR, and TCRdb's table has in-frame clones only and misses some. The V and J calls and clone size come from that table; D and trimming were worked out from the DNA. The table shows under 150,000 clones, with 79% occurring only once. The rearrangement links TRBV29-1 to TRBJ2-1; 9 nucleotides align to TRBD2. Sequenced input: peripheral blood. This sequence was found in a man in his fifties or sixties with active or convalescent COVID-19. CDR3 DNA sequence: TGCAGCGTCCAGGGCACGGCGGGAGGGAATGAGCAGTTCTTC. Its protein is CSVQGTAGGNEQFF.